Described below is a single T cell receptor (beta chain) sequence and its context. Its antigen is not identified. The sample comes from a study of CD8 T cells in ankylosing spondylitis. A single record per CDR3 protein comes from TCRdb applying MiXCR to the 5' RACE reads. This table holds some 800,000 distinct CDR3 sequences, 12% found once. This CDR3 region has 18 residues. V lost 2 bases to trimming and J lost 2 bases, with 20 bases between them. Germline CDR1 reads SGHAT; CDR2 reads FQNNGV. Study-level results: Made up of fewer than ten highly homologous variants, a TCR beta motif appeared characteristic of ankylosing spondylitis blood.

Source material: blood, either unsorted or a sorted T cell fraction (not recorded which). The clonotype comes from a male donor with ankylosing spondylitis. The chain combines TRBV11-2 with TRBJ2-3; D is undetermined. The CDR3, as DNA: TGTGCCAGCAGCTTAATCCCCAACTACTGGGCTAACACAGATACGCAGTATTTT. It translates to CASSLIPNYWANTDTQYF.